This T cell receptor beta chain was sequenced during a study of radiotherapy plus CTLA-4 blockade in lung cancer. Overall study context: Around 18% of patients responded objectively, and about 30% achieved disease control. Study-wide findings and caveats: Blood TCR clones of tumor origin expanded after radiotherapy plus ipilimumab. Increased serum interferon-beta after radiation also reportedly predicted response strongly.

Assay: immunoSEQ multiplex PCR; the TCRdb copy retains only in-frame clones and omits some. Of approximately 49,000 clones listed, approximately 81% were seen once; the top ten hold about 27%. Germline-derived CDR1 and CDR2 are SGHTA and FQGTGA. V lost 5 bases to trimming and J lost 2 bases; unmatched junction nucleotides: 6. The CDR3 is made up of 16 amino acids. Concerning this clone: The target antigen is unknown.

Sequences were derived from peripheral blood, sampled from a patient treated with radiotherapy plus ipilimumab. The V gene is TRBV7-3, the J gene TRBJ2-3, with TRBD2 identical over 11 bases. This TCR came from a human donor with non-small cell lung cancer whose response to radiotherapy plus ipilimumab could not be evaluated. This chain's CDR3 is CASSPGTSGLTDTQYF. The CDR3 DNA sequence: TGTGCCAGCAGCCCCGGGACTAGCGGTCTCACAGATACGCAGTATTTT. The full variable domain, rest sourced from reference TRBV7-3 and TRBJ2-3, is GAGVSQTPSNKVTEKGKYVELRCDPISGHTALYWYRQSLGQGPEFLIYFQGTGAADDSGLPNDRFFAVRPEGSVSTLKIQRTERGDSAVYLCASSPGTSGLTDTQYFGPGTRLTVL.